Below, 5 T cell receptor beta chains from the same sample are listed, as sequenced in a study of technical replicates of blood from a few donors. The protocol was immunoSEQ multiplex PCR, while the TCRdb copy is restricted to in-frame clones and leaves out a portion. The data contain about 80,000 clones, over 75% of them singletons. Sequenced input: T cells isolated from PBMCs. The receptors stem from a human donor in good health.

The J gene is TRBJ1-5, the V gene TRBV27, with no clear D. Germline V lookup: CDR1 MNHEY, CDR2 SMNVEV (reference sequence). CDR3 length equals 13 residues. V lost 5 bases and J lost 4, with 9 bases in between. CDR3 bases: TGTGCCAGCAGTGTACGGGATAATCAGCCCCAGCATTTT. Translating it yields CASSVRDNQPQHF.

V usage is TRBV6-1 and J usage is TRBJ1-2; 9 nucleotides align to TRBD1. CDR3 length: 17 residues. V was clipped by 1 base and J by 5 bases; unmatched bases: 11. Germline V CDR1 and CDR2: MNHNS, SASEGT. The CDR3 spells CASSEGTGEEGDYGYTF. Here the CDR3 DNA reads TGTGCCAGCAGTGAAGGGACAGGGGAGGAGGGGGATTATGGCTACACCTTC.

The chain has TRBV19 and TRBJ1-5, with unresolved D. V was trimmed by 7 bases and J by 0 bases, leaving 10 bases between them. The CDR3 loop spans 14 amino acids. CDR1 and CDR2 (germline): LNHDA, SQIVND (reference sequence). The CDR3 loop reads CASMDSTSNQPQHF. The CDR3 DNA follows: TGTGCCAGTATGGACTCTACTAGCAATCAGCCCCAGCATTTT.

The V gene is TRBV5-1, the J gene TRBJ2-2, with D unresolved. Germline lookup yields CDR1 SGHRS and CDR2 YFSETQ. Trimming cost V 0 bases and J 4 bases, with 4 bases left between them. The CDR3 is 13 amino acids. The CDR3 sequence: CASSLDSTGELFF. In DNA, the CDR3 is TGCGCCAGCAGCTTGGATAGCACCGGGGAGCTGTTTTTT.

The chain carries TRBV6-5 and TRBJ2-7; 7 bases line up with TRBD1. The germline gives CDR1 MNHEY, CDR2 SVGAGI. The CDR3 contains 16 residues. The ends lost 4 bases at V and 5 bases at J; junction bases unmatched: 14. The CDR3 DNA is TGTGCCAGCAGTTCCCACAGGGGCCCCAGATCCCACGAGCAGTACTTC. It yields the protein CASSSHRGPRSHEQYF.